This TCR beta chain was documented in a study of regulatory T cells in long-lasting Graves disease. Whole-study results and caveats: The study found persistent patients shared more public clonotypes (approximately 2,700) than new patients (approximately 970). Persistent disease showed a preference for TRBV28, TRBJ1-2 and TRBJ2-5.

A remark on this clonotype: Its antigen is unknown.

Combining iRepertoire HTBI primers with Arm-PCR of CDR3 regions, the authors built TCR beta libraries. Via MiXCR, TCRdb re-called the multiplex PCR reads, giving one row per CDR3 protein. The sample holds about half a million distinct CDR3 sequences; 20% to 25% are singletons and the top ten take around 14%. With V trimmed by 0 bases and J by 5 bases, 6 bases remained unmatched. The CDR3 totals 15 residues. Germline-derived CDR1 and CDR2 are SGDLS and YYNGEE. Time point reported: persistent/refractory GD, antithyroid drugs over 5 years with positive TRAb. PBMC-extracted RNA yielded the TCR library. Graves' disease diagnosis was established per American Thyroid Association guidelines.

The input for sequencing was peripheral blood mononuclear cells (PBMCs), taken when the disease was refractory, from a patient treated with antithyroid drugs. This chain connects TRBV9 to TRBJ1-2; 8 bases are shared with TRBD1. The TCR sequence derives from a female donor with Graves disease. CDR3 sequence: CASSVGAGGWYGYTF. The DNA for the CDR3 is TGTGCCAGCAGCGTAGGGGCAGGGGGCTGGTATGGCTACACCTTC. Supplemented by reference TRBV9 and TRBJ1-2, the full variable domain reads DSGVTQTPKHLITATGQRVTLRCSPRSGDLSVYWYQQSLDQGLQFLIQYYNGEERAKGNILERFSAQQFPDLHSELNLSSLELGDSALYFCASSVGAGGWYGYTFGSGTRLTVV.